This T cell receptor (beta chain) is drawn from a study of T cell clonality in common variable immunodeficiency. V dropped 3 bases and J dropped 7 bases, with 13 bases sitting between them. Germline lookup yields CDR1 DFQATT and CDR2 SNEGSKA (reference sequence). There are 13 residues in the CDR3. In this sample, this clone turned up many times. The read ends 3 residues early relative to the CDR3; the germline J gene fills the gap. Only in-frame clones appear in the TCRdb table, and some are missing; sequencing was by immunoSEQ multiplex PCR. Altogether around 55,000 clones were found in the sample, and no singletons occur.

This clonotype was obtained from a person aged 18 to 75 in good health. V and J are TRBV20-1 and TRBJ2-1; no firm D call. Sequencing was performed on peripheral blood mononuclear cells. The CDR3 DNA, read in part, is TGCAGTGCTAGGGAAGGGCTGAGGAATGAG. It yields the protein CSAREGLRNE. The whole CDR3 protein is CSAREGLRNEQFF.